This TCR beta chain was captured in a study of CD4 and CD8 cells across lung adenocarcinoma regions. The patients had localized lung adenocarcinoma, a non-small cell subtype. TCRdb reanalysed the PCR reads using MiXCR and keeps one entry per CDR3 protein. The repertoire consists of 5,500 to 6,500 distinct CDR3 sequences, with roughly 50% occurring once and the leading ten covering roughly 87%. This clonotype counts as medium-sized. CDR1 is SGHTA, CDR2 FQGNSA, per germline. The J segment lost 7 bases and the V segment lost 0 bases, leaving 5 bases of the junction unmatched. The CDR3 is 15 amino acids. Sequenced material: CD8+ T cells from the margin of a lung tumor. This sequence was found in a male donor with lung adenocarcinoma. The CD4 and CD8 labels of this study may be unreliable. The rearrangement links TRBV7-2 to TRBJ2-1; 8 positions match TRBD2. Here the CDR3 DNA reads TGTGCCAGCAGCTTAGCGAACGGGAGGGGGAATGAGCAGTTCTTC. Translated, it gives CASSLANGRGNEQFF.